Each of the 32 T cell receptor beta chains below was sequenced from the same sample in a study of blood T cell repertoires in COVID-19 (dated by TCRdb to 2018 to 2020). Libraries were prepared through the immunoSEQ multiplex PCR assay. TCRdb mirrors the immuneACCESS table, restricted to in-frame sequences. Some clones are absent from its copies; in checked studies, under half trace to an unresolved V gene, and the reason for the others is unknown. Here the sample has roughly 50,000 clones; approximately 83% occur a single time. Together, the top ten hold around 9.6% of the sample. The sequenced sample was peripheral blood. All receptors derive from a human donor in a cohort sampled during active COVID-19.

V is TRBV4-2 and J is TRBJ2-7, with TRBD2 matching over 12 bases. V trimming: 1 base; J trimming: 5 bases; junction bases outside the gene matches: 9. There are 17 residues in the CDR3. From germline, CDR1 is LGHNA and CDR2 YNFKEQ. The DNA of the CDR3 is TGTGCCAGCAGCCAAGGCGGACTACGACTAGCGGGAGACGAGCAGTACTTC. Protein sequence: CASSQGGLRLAGDEQYF.

This clone appeared once. V usage is TRBV18 and J usage is TRBJ2-3; TRBD2 matches at 13 bases. The V segment lost 4 bases and the J segment 0 bases; nucleotides outside the gene matches: 7. The CDR3 is made up of 18 amino acids. CDR1 is KGHSH and CDR2 is LQKENI in the germline V gene. The CDR3 protein is CASSRGLAGPLSTDTQYF. As DNA, the CDR3 is TGTGCCAGCTCACGGGGACTAGCGGGACCTCTTAGCACAGATACGCAGTATTTT.

DNA of the CDR3: TGTGCCAGTAGTATTTCGAGTAGCAATCAGCCCCAGCATTTT. The encoded protein is CASSISSSNQPQHF. The rearrangement joins TRBV19 to TRBJ1-5; D is unclear. Germline V CDR1 and CDR2: LNHDA, SQIVND (reference sequence). Trimming cost V 3 bases and J 0 bases, with 6 bases left between them. CDR3 size: 14 residues.

This clone was seen a few times. The V call is TRBV5-5, the J call TRBJ1-3; tentative D call: TRBD1 (5 bases). The CDR3 contains 15 residues. Germline V CDR1 and CDR2: SGHKS, YYEKEE (reference sequence). Trimming pared 0 bases from V and 3 bases from J, leaving 10 bases between. DNA for the CDR3: TGTGCCAGCAGCTTGGCCGGGGGTTATGGAAACACCATATATTTT. Translation gives CASSLAGGYGNTIYF.

This chain uses TRBV5-1 with TRBJ2-7; 9 nucleotides agree with TRBD1. Germline V gives CDR1 SGHRS, CDR2 YFSETQ. This CDR3 comprises 15 residues. The V and J ends lost 1 base and 4 bases, in that order; junction bases with no gene match: 6. CDR3 sequence (DNA): TGCGCCAGCAGCTTGAACGGACAGGGGACTTACGAGCAGTACTTC. It is translated as CASSLNGQGTYEQYF.

This clone was recorded once. This chain uses TRBV15 with TRBJ1-5; 8 nucleotides align to TRBD1. Germline loops: CDR1 LNHNV, CDR2 YYDKDF (reference sequence). With 5 bases clipped from V and 2 bases from J, the junction kept 11 bases outside the gene matches. The CDR3 is 17 residues long. Written as DNA, the CDR3 is TGTGCCACCAGCGGTAGACAGGGGACTTACGGCAATCAGCCCCAGCATTTT. It encodes CATSGRQGTYGNQPQHF.

The genes are TRBV28 and TRBJ1-2; D not resolved. V dropped 5 bases and J dropped 2 bases, with 12 bases sitting between them. The CDR3 is 14 residues long. The germline V gene has CDR1 MDHEN and CDR2 SYDVKM. The chain's CDR3 is CASSLARSNYGYTF. The CDR3, as DNA: TGTGCCAGCAGTCTTGCGAGGTCCAACTATGGCTACACCTTC.

V gene TRBV18 combines with J gene TRBJ2-7, with a possible D match to TRBD2 (5 bases). Germline V CDR1 and CDR2: KGHSH, LQKENI. The CDR3 is made up of 13 amino acids. Trimming left V 4 bases short and J 2 bases short, with 9 bases between. The CDR3 reads CASSRQRPYEQYF. The CDR3 bases are TGTGCCAGCTCACGCCAGCGGCCCTACGAGCAGTACTTC.

V gene TRBV5-1 combines with J gene TRBJ2-1; TRBD2 matches 7 bases. Germline CDR1 reads SGHRS; CDR2 reads YFSETQ. J lost 5 bases, V lost 4 bases, and 12 bases had no gene match. The CDR3 spans 16 residues. The CDR3 loop is CASSPRGGSGNNEQFF. CDR3 nucleotides: TGCGCCAGCAGCCCAAGGGGAGGGTCAGGAAACAATGAGCAGTTCTTC. The variable domain in full, completed from reference TRBV5-1 and TRBJ2-1, reads KAGVTQTPRYLIKTRGQQVTLSCSPISGHRSVSWYQQTPGQGLQFLFEYFSETQRNKGNFPGRFSGRQFSNSRSEMNVSTLELGDSALYLCASSPRGGSGNNEQFFGPGTRLTVL.

This clone was seen only once. The chain recombines TRBV7-9 with TRBJ1-2; D call uncertain. Germline CDR1 SEHNR, CDR2 FQNEAQ (reference sequence). Trimming took off 2 bases at V and 6 bases at J, with 13 bases between the two ends. This CDR3 contains 14 residues. CDR3 amino acids: CASSLLARGDGYTF. CDR3 DNA sequence: TGTGCCAGCAGCTTATTGGCACGGGGAGATGGCTACACCTTC.

The rearrangement links TRBV5-1 to TRBJ2-5; no clear D. This CDR3 is 16 amino acids long. Trimming stripped 4 bases from V and 2 bases from J, with 18 bases between. Germline CDR1 reads SGHRS; CDR2 reads YFSETQ. CDR3 DNA sequence: TGCGCCAGCAGCATTCTTCCATCTAGAGTACAAGAGACCCAGTACTTC. Its protein is CASSILPSRVQETQYF. Based on the CDR3 plus reference TRBV5-1 and TRBJ2-5, the full variable domain is KAGVTQTPRYLIKTRGQQVTLSCSPISGHRSVSWYQQTPGQGLQFLFEYFSETQRNKGNFPGRFSGRQFSNSRSEMNVSTLELGDSALYLCASSILPSRVQETQYFGPGTRLLVL.

This rearrangement joins TRBV11-2 to TRBJ1-1; tentative D call: TRBD1 (5 bases). The CDR3 is made up of 15 amino acids. Looked up from germline, CDR1 is SGHAT and CDR2 is FQNNGV. V lost 1 base to trimming and J lost 1 base, with 10 bases between them. This CDR3 is CASSLGAGRNTEAFF. In DNA, the CDR3 is TGTGCCAGCAGCTTAGGGGCAGGGCGGAACACTGAAGCTTTCTTT.

The chain combines TRBV12-3 or TRBV12-4 with TRBJ2-1; 9 nucleotides match TRBD2. The CDR3 covers 13 residues. V shed 10 bases and J 9 bases; nucleotides not matched to a gene: 10. CDR3 in amino acids: CATRAGGWSEQFF. DNA for the CDR3: TGTGCCACTCGGGCGGGAGGGTGGAGTGAGCAGTTCTTC.

The chain recombines TRBV7-3 with TRBJ2-3; TRBD2 matches at 8 bases. Trimming removed 4 bases from V and 7 bases from J; junction bases left unmatched: 4. CDR1 is SGHTA and CDR2 is FQGTGA in the germline V gene. This CDR3 has 13 amino acids. The CDR3 here is CASSSERGHTQYF. The DNA for the CDR3 is TGTGCCAGCAGCTCCGAGCGGGGGCATACGCAGTATTTT. The whole variable domain, filled in from reference TRBV7-3 and TRBJ2-3, reads GAGVSQTPSNKVTEKGKYVELRCDPISGHTALYWYRQSLGQGPEFLIYFQGTGAADDSGLPNDRFFAVRPEGSVSTLKIQRTERGDSAVYLCASSSERGHTQYFGPGTRLTVL.

V gene TRBV14 combines with J gene TRBJ1-5; D is perhaps TRBD1 (5 bases). CDR1 is SGHDN, CDR2 FVKESK, per germline. V gave up 0 bases and J gave up 0 bases, with 12 bases separating them. This CDR3 has 17 residues. The CDR3 spells CASSQDVGQGSNQPQHF. The CDR3 coding sequence is TGTGCCAGCAGCCAAGATGTAGGTCAGGGTAGCAATCAGCCCCAGCATTTT.

The chain combines TRBV5-1 with TRBJ2-1; 9 bases agree with TRBD2. Looked up from germline, CDR1 is SGHRS and CDR2 is YFSETQ. The J segment lost 9 bases and the V segment lost 2 bases, leaving 12 bases of the junction unmatched. This CDR3 has 16 amino acids. The CDR3 DNA sequence: TGCGCCAGCAGCTTAGGGACTAGCCTATCGTATTTTGAGCAGTTCTTC. It specifies CASSLGTSLSYFEQFF.

CDR3 region: CASSLSLHDGELFF. The CDR3 nucleotides are TGTGCCAGCAGCTTGAGCCTGCACGACGGGGAGCTGTTTTTT. V and J are TRBV5-4 and TRBJ2-2; D gene uncertain. V lost 1 base to trimming and J lost 7 bases, with 11 bases between them. Germline V CDR1 and CDR2: SGHNT, YYREEE (reference sequence). CDR3 size: 14 residues.

This chain uses TRBV5-4 with TRBJ2-7; TRBD2 agrees at 10 bases. V was clipped by 4 bases and J by 0 bases; unmatched bases: 4. This CDR3 has 15 residues. From germline, CDR1 is SGHNT and CDR2 YYREEE (reference sequence). This CDR3 reads CASSPGLAASYEQYF. DNA of the CDR3: TGTGCCAGCAGCCCCGGACTAGCGGCCTCCTACGAGCAGTACTTC.

This chain connects TRBV3-1 (or the pseudogene TRBV3-2) to TRBJ2-3, with D perhaps TRBD1 (5 bases). CDR3 length: 14 residues. Per germline, CDR1 LGHDT and CDR2 YNNKEL (reference sequence). The V and J ends lost 5 bases and 2 bases respectively, with 11 bases between them. In DNA, the CDR3 is TGTGCCAGCAGCTACGGACATTACACAGATACGCAGTATTTT. It encodes CASSYGHYTDTQYF.

This sequence joins TRBV3-1 (or the pseudogene TRBV3-2) and TRBJ2-1, with D tentatively TRBD2 (5 bases). The CDR3 contains 15 residues. Between the trimmed V and J ends, which lost 3 bases and 0 bases, there was a span of 9 bases. The V gene's germline CDR1 is LGHDT and CDR2 YNNKEL (reference sequence). CDR3 nucleotides: TGTGCCAGCAGCCATAGAGGGTTCTCCTACAATGAGCAGTTCTTC. This encodes CASSHRGFSYNEQFF.

This CDR3 is CASTFDRDTEAFF. DNA of the CDR3: TGTGCCAGTACCTTCGACAGGGACACTGAAGCTTTCTTT. The chain recombines TRBV19 with TRBJ1-1; 7 bases fit TRBD1. The V and J ends lost 7 bases and 3 bases, in that order; junction bases with no gene match: 5. This CDR3 has 13 residues. CDR1 and CDR2 (germline): LNHDA, SQIVND (reference sequence).

This chain joins TRBV5-4 and TRBJ1-2; weak D call: TRBD1 (6 bases). From germline, CDR1 is SGHNT and CDR2 YYREEE (reference sequence). V was pared by 2 bases and J by 6 bases, with 8 bases between. The CDR3 is 12 amino acids. The CDR3 is CASSFPGDGYTF. The DNA for the CDR3 is TGTGCCAGCAGCTTCCCAGGGGATGGCTACACCTTC.

The chain has TRBV27 and TRBJ1-5; D perhaps matches TRBD1 (5 bases). Deletions cut 5 bases from V and 6 bases from J, with 17 bases between. From germline, CDR1 is MNHEY and CDR2 SMNVEV (reference sequence). This CDR3 region has 15 residues. CDR3 DNA sequence: TGTGCCAGCAGTCCCCCAGGGCCGGGGGGTCAGCCCCAGCATTTT. Its protein product is CASSPPGPGGQPQHF.

The chain employs TRBV6-6 and TRBJ2-2; 7 nucleotides match TRBD2. Trimming cost V 2 bases and J 5 bases; bases outside gene matches: 8. CDR1 is MNHNY and CDR2 is SVGAGI in the germline V gene (reference sequence). The CDR3 spans 16 residues. The CDR3 nucleotides read TGTGCCAGCAGTTACGGGAGGCGGGAGAGAACCGGGGAGCTGTTTTTT. Translation: CASSYGRRERTGELFF.

This clone was picked up a small number of times. The V call is TRBV7-9, the J call TRBJ2-7; 10 bases line up with TRBD1. V gave up 5 bases and J gave up 3 bases; unmatched junction bases: 7. Germline V gene lookup returns CDR1 SEHNR and CDR2 FQNEAQ (reference sequence). The CDR3 is 15 amino acids. The CDR3 region is CASSQPDRGNYEQYF. The CDR3 nucleotides read TGTGCCAGCAGCCAACCGGACAGGGGGAACTACGAGCAGTACTTC.

V usage is TRBV5-8 and J usage is TRBJ1-3, with D maybe TRBD1 (6 bases). From germline, CDR1 is SGHTS and CDR2 YDEGEE. The CDR3 loop spans 15 amino acids. V was pared by 4 bases and J by 3 bases, with 14 bases between. CDR3 sequence: CASSPGRTVGNTIYF. CDR3 in DNA: TGTGCCAGCAGCCCCGGAAGGACAGTTGGAAACACCATATATTTT.

The rearrangement links TRBV19 to TRBJ2-2; the match to TRBD2 covers 8 bases. The CDR3 contains 13 residues. After removal of 8 bases from V and 7 bases from J, the junction contained 6 bases not matched to a gene. Germline V gene lookup returns CDR1 LNHDA and CDR2 SQIVND (reference sequence). The CDR3 is CASGSGSHGELFF. In nucleotides, the CDR3 is TGTGCCAGTGGGAGCGGGAGTCACGGGGAGCTGTTTTTT.

This clone was picked up one time. The chain couples TRBV24-1 to TRBJ1-5; D possibly corresponds to TRBD1 (5 bases). Trimming removed 5 bases at V and 4 bases at J, with 8 bases between. CDR3 length: 13 amino acids. CDR1 and CDR2 from the germline V gene are KGHDR and SFDVKD. The CDR3 DNA reads TGTGCCACCAGTGGTCAGGGAAATCAGCCCCAGCATTTT. Amino acids: CATSGQGNQPQHF.

The V gene is TRBV30, the J gene TRBJ1-3, with a possible D match to TRBD1 (6 bases). This CDR3 is built from 14 residues. The V gene lost 2 bases and the J gene lost 3 bases, with 11 bases spanning the gap. Germline assignment: CDR1 GTSNPN and CDR2 SVGIG (reference sequence). CDR3 nucleotide sequence: TGTGCCTGGAGTTTTACAGGGTTTGGAAACACCATATATTTT. Translating it yields CAWSFTGFGNTIYF.

J is TRBJ1-2 and V is TRBV5-1; D remains unclear. CDR3 length: 12 residues. Germline values: CDR1 SGHRS, CDR2 YFSETQ. Trimming removed 4 bases from V and 9 bases from J, with 13 bases in between. The CDR3 DNA is TGCGCCAGCAGCGAGGGAAATGAGCGCTACACCTTC. Protein sequence: CASSEGNERYTF.

The CDR3 region is CASSLDRRRDRRHEQYF. The CDR3 nucleotides read TGTGCCAGCAGTTTAGATCGTCGACGGGACAGGCGCCACGAGCAGTACTTC. The chain joins TRBV6-2 or TRBV6-3 to TRBJ2-7; 8 bases map to TRBD1. The CDR3 totals 17 residues. V was clipped by 4 bases and J by 5 bases; unmatched bases: 16. CDR1 and CDR2 from the germline V gene are MNHEY and SVGEGT.

The chain carries TRBV27 and TRBJ2-3; no reliable D call. The CDR3 is 14 residues long. Between the trimmed V and J ends, which lost 3 bases and 3 bases, there was a span of 10 bases. Germline V gene lookup returns CDR1 MNHEY and CDR2 SMNVEV (reference sequence). Here the CDR3 reads CASSFAVPTDTQYF. CDR3 in DNA: TGTGCCAGCAGTTTTGCAGTGCCTACAGATACGCAGTATTTT.